This T cell receptor beta chain was sequenced during a study of OX40 agonist ivuxolimab in advanced cancers. About the research overall: Head and neck, renal cell, melanoma or hepatocellular carcinoma were the cancers that dose-escalation patients had. Study results and caveats: In general, CD8+ T cells held more expanded clones than CD4+ did, on average.

Patients who had autoimmune disease history or got systemic immunosuppression were left out. Comments on this clone: Its antigen is unidentified.

Per germline, CDR1 LGHNA and CDR2 YSLEER. There are 16 residues in the CDR3. V lost 2 bases, J lost 6 bases, and 20 bases lay in between. Measured with immunoSEQ multiplex PCR; TCRdb has only the in-frame clones, and not every one. The data hold more than 80,000 clones, with around nine tenths observed a single time. Source: CD4+ or CD8+ T cells sorted from blood, taken in a trial of the OX40 agonist ivuxolimab. The clonotype originates from an adult with an advanced solid tumor such as melanoma, head and neck, liver or kidney cancer. This chain joins TRBV4-3 and TRBJ2-7; D may correspond to TRBD1 or TRBD2 (6 bases each). CDR3 loop: CASSQRGGGAMAEQYF. The CDR3 nucleotides are TGCGCCAGCAGCCAACGAGGGGGAGGCGCCATGGCCGAGCAGTACTTC.